This passage covers 2 T cell receptor beta chains from one sample sequenced in a study of technical replicates of blood from a handful of donors. Only in-frame clones appear in the TCRdb table, and some are missing; sequencing was by immunoSEQ multiplex PCR. The sample lists 72,000 or so clones, approximately 93% occurring once. The specimen sequenced was T cells isolated from PBMCs. These receptors all stem from a human donor in good health.

The chain has TRBV4-2 and TRBJ2-3; a possible D gene is TRBD2 (5 bases). Germline-derived CDR1 and CDR2 are LGHNA and YNFKEQ. CDR3 length: 15 amino acids. V shed 1 base and J shed 4 bases, with 12 bases lying between them. Written as DNA, the CDR3 is TGTGCCAGCAGCCAAGGCCCGGGAAGCGCAGATACGCAGTATTTT. Its translation is CASSQGPGSADTQYF.

V and J are TRBV10-1 and TRBJ2-1; 11 positions agree with TRBD2. The CDR3 runs 15 residues. V dropped 6 bases and J dropped 7; count of bases not matched to a gene: 8. Germline CDR1 and CDR2: WNHNN and SYGVQD (reference sequence). This CDR3 is CASSPSGRKGNEQFF. The CDR3 bases are TGCGCCAGCAGCCCTAGCGGGAGGAAGGGGAATGAGCAGTTCTTC.